This T cell receptor (beta chain) was identified in a study of PD-1 and CTLA-4 blockade in melanoma. The CDR3 consists of 13 residues. Trimming took 2 bases from V and 9 from J; bases not matched to a gene: 3. Assay: immunoSEQ multiplex PCR; the TCRdb copy retains only in-frame clones and omits some. The top ten clones hold roughly 8.6% of a sample with 25,000 to 35,000 clones, 85% to 95% of them seen once. The clonotype was recovered from a human donor with melanoma. The chain recombines TRBV12-3 or TRBV12-4 with TRBJ2-1, with 8 bases that match TRBD1. Here the sequenced sample was CD8+ T cells from peripheral blood, taken from a patient given anti-PD-1 treatment. For the CDR3, the DNA is TGTGCCAGCAGTTTACCACAGGGGGGTGAGCAGTTCTTC. It encodes CASSLPQGGEQFF.